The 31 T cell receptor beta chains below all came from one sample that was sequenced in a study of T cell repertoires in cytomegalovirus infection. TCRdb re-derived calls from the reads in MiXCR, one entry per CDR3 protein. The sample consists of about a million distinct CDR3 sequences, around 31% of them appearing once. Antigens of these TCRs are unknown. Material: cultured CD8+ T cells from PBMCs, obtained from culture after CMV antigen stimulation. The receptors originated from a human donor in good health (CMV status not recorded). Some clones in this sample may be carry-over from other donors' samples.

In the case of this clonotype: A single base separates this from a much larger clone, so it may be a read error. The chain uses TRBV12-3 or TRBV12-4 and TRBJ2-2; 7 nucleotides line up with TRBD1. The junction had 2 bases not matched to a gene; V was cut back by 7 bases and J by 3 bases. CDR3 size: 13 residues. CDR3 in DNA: TGTGCCAGCATGACAGGGTACACCGGGGAGCTGTTTTTT. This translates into CASMTGYTGELFF.

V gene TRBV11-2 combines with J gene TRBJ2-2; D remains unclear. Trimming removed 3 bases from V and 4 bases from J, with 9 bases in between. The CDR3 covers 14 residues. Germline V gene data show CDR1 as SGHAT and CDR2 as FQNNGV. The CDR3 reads CASSLRTLTGELFF. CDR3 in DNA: TGTGCCAGCAGCTTGCGCACACTCACCGGGGAGCTGTTTTTT.

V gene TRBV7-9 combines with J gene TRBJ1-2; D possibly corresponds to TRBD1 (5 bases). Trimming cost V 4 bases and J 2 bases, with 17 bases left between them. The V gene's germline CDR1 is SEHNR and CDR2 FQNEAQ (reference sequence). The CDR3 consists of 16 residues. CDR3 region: CASSSSTGTHNYGYTF. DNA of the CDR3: TGTGCCAGCAGCTCCTCGACCGGGACTCACAACTATGGCTACACCTTC.

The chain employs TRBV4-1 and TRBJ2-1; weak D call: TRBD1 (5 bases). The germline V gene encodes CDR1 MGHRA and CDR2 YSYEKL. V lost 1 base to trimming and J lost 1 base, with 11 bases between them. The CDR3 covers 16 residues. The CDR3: CASSQVQVHSYNEQFF. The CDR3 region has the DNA TGCGCCAGCAGCCAAGTACAGGTCCATTCCTACAATGAGCAGTTCTTC.

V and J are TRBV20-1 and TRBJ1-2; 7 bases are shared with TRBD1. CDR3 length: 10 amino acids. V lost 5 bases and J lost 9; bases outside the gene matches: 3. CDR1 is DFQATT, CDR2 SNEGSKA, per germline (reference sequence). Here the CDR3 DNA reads TGCAGTGCTTACAGGGGACGCTACACCTTC. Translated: CSAYRGRYTF.

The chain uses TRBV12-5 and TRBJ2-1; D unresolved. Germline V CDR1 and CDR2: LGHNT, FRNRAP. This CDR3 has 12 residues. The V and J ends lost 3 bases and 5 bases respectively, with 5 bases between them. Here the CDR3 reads CASGFADNEQFF. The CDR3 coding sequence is TGTGCTAGTGGTTTCGCGGACAATGAGCAGTTCTTC.

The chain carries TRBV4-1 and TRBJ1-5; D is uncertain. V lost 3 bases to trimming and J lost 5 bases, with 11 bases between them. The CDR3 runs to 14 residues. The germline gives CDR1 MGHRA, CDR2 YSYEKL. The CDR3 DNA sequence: TGCGCCAGCAGCCATGTATTCCAGGATCAGCCCCAGCATTTT. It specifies CASSHVFQDQPQHF.

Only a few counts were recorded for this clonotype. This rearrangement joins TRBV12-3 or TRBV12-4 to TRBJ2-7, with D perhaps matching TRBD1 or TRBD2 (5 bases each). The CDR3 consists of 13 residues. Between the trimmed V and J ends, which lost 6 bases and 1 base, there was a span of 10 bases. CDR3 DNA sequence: TGTGCCAGCAGCGGGACGGATTCCTACGAGCAGTACTTC. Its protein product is CASSGTDSYEQYF.

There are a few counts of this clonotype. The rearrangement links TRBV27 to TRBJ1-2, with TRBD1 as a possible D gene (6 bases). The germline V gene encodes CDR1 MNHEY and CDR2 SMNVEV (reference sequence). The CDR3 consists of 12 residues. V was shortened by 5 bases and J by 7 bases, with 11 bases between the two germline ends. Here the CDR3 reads CASSPGGFGYTF. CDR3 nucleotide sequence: TGTGCCAGCAGTCCGGGGGGCTTTGGCTACACCTTC.

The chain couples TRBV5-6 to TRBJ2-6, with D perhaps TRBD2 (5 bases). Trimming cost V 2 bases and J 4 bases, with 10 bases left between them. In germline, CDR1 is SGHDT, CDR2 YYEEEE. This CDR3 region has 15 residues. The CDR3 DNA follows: TGTGCCAGCAGCTTCGGGATATCCGGGGCCAACGTCCTGACTTTC. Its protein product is CASSFGISGANVLTF.

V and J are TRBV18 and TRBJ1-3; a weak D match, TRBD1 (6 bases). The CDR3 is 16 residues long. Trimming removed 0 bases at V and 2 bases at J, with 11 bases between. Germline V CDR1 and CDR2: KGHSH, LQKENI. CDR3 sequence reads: CASSPPDSDAGNTIYF. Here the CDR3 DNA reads TGTGCCAGCTCACCACCGGACAGTGACGCTGGAAACACCATATATTTT.

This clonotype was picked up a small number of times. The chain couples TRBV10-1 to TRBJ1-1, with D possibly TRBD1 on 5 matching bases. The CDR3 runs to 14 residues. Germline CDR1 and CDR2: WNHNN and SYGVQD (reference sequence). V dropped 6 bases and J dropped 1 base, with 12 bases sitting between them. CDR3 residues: CASRRERGNTEAFF. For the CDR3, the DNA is TGCGCCAGCAGGAGAGAGAGGGGGAACACTGAAGCTTTCTTT.

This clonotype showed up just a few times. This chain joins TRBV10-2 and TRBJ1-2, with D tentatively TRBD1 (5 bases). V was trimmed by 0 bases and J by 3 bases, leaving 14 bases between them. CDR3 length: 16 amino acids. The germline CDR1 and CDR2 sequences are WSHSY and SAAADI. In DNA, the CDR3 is TGCGCCAGCAGTGAGTCCTGGGTCGACAGAGACTATGGCTACACCTTC. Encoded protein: CASSESWVDRDYGYTF.

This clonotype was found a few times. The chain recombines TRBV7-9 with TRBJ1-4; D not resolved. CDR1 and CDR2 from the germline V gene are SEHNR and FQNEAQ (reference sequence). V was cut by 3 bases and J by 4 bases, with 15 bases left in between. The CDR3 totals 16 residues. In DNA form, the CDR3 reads TGTGCCAGCAGCTTTAGTCACTCCCCTCTTAATGAAAAACTGTTTTTT. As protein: CASSFSHSPLNEKLFF.

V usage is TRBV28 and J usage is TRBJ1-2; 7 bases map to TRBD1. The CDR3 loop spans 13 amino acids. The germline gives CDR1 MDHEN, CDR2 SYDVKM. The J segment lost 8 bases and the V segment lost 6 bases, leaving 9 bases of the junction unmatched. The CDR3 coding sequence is TGTGCCAGCAGCCCCGCGACAGGGTTAGGCTACACCTTC. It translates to CASSPATGLGYTF.

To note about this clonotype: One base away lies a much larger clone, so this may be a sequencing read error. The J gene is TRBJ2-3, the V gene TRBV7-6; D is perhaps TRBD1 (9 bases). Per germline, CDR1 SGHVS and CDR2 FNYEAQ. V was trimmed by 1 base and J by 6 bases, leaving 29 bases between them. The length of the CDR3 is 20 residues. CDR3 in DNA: TGTGCCAGCAGCTTAGTCACAAACCTCCGGGAGGGACAGGGATGGGATACGCAGTATTTT. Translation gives CASSLVTNLREGQGWDTQYF.

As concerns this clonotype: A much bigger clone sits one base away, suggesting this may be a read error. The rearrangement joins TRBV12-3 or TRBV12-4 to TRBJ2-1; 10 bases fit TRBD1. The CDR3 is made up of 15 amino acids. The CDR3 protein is CTSSPGTGAGNEQFF. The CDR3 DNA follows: TGTACCAGCAGTCCGGGGACAGGGGCGGGGAATGAGCAGTTCTTC.

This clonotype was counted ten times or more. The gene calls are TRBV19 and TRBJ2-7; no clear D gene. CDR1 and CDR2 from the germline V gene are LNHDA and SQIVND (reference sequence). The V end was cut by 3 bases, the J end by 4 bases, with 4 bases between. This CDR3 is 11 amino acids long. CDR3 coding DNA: TGTGCCAGTAGTATGGGGTACGAGCAGTACTTC. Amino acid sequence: CASSMGYEQYF. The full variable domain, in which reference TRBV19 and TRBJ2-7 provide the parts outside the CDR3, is DGGITQSPKYLFRKEGQNVTLSCEQNLNHDAMYWYRQDPGQGLRLIYYSQIVNDFQKGDIAEGYSVSREKKESFPLTVTSAQKNPTAFYLCASSMGYEQYFGPGTRLTVT.

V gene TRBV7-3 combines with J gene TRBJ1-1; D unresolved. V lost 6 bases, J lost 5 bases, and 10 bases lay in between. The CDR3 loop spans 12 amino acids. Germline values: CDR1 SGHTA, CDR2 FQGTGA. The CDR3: CASSRTWTEAFF. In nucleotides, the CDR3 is TGTGCCAGCAGTCGGACCTGGACTGAAGCTTTCTTT.

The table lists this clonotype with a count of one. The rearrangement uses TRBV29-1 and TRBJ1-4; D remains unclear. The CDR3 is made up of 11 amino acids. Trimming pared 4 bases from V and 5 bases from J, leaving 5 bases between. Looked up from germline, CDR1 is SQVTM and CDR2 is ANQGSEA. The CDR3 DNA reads TGCAGCGTTGTACAGAATGAAAAACTGTTTTTT. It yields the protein CSVVQNEKLFF.

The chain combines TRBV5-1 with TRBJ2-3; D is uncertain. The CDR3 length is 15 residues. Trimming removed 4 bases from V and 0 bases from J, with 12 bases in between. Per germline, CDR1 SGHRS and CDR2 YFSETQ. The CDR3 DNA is TGCGCCAGCAGCCAAAACCCGGCGAGCACAGATACGCAGTATTTT. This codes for CASSQNPASTDTQYF.

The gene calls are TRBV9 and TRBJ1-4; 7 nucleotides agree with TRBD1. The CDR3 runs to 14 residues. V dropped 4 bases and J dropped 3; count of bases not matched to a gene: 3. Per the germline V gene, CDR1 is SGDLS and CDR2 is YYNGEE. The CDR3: CASSKQGPNEKLFF. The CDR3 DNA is TGTGCCAGCAGCAAACAGGGGCCTAATGAAAAACTGTTTTTT.

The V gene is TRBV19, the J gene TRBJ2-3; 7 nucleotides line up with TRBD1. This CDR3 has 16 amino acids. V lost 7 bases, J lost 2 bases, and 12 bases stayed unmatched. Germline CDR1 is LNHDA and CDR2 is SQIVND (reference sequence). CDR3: CASTGTAYSNTDTQYF. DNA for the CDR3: TGTGCCAGTACCGGGACAGCCTATTCTAACACAGATACGCAGTATTTT. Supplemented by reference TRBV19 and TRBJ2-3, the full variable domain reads DGGITQSPKYLFRKEGQNVTLSCEQNLNHDAMYWYRQDPGQGLRLIYYSQIVNDFQKGDIAEGYSVSREKKESFPLTVTSAQKNPTAFYLCASTGTAYSNTDTQYFGPGTRLTVL.

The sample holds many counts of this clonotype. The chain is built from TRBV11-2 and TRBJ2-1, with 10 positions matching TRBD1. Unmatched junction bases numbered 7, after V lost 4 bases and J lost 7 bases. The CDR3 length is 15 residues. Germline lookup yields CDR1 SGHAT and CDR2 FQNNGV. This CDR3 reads CASSSPGQGRNEQFF. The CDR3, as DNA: TGTGCCAGCAGCTCTCCGGGACAGGGGAGGAATGAGCAGTTCTTC.

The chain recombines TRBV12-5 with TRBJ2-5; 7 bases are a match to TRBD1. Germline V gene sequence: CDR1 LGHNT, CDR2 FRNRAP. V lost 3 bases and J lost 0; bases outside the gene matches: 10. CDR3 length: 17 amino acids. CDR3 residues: CASGFTPDRTYQETQYF. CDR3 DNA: TGTGCTAGTGGTTTCACCCCGGACAGGACGTACCAAGAGACCCAGTACTTC.

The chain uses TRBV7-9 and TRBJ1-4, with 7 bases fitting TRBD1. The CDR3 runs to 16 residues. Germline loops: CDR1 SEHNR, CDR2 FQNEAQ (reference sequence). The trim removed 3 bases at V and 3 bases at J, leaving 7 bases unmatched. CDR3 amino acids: CASSFRNRGPNEKLFF. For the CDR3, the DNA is TGTGCCAGCAGCTTCAGAAACAGGGGCCCTAATGAAAAACTGTTTTTT.

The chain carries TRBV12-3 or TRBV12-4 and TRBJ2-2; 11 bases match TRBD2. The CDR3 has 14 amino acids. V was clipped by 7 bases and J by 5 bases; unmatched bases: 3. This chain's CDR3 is CASTSGGPTGELFF. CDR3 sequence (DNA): TGTGCCAGCACTAGCGGGGGGCCAACCGGGGAGCTGTTTTTT.

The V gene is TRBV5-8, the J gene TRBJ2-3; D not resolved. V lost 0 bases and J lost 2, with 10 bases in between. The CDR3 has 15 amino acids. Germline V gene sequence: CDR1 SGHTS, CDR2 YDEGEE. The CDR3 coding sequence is TGTGCCAGCAGCTTGGGTCAGGCACCCACAGATACGCAGTATTTT. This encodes CASSLGQAPTDTQYF.

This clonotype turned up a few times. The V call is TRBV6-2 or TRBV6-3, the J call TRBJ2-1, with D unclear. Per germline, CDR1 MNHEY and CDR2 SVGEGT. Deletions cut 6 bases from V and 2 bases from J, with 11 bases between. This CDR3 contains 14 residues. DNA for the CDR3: TGTGCCAGCAGCCCCGTCGGCACCTACAATGAGCAGTTCTTC. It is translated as CASSPVGTYNEQFF.

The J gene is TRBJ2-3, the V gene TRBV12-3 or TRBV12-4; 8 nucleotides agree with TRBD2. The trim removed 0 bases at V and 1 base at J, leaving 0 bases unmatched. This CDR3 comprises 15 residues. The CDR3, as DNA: TGTGCCAGCAGTTTAGCGGGACTAGGCACAGATACGCAGTATTTT. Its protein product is CASSLAGLGTDTQYF.

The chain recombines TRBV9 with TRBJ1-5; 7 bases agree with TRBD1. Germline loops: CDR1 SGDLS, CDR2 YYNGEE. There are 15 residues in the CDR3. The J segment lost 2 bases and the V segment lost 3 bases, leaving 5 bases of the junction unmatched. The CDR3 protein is CASSGGQAGNQPQHF. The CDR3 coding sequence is TGTGCCAGCAGCGGCGGACAGGCGGGCAATCAGCCCCAGCATTTT.